Listed below are T cell receptor beta chains from one sample, sequenced in a study of T-cell memory formation after mild COVID-19. TCRdb itself ran the 5' RACE reads through MiXCR, one entry per CDR3 protein. The table has approximately 52,000 distinct CDR3 sequences, over 9% seen once; the top ten hold 12%. Sequencing was done on a sample of PBMCs or a T cell subset sorted from them (not recorded which). These receptor sequences come from an adult woman who had mild COVID-19 (a few samples of this study predate the infection). Cell type and time point are not known. CDR3s include the opening cysteine and the closing phenylalanine or tryptophan. A D gene is named only where the DNA matches it firmly. Clone size appears in some rows only: once, few, many, or a class for an expanded clone.

j_call: TRBJ2-3; v_call: TRBV24-1; d_call: .; clone_size: .; cdr3_aa: CATGEGSTDTQYF; cdr3_nt: TGTGCCACCGGAGAGGGAAGCACAGATACGCAGTATTTT
j_call: TRBJ2-5; v_call: TRBV3-1; d_call: .; clone_size: few; cdr3_aa: CASSLRPETQYF; cdr3_nt: TGTGCCAGCAGCCTCCGACCGGAGACCCAGTACTTC
j_call: TRBJ2-3; v_call: TRBV4-3; d_call: TRBD1; clone_size: few; cdr3_aa: CASSPYRGQTDTQYF; cdr3_nt: TGCGCCAGCAGCCCATACAGGGGTCAAACAGATACGCAGTATTTT
j_call: TRBJ2-1; v_call: TRBV20-1; d_call: .; clone_size: .; cdr3_aa: CSERGESSYNEQFF; cdr3_nt: TGCAGTGAAAGAGGCGAGAGCTCCTACAATGAGCAGTTCTTC
j_call: TRBJ2-1; v_call: TRBV7-8; d_call: .; clone_size: many; cdr3_aa: CASSFGVREQFF; cdr3_nt: TGTGCCAGCAGCTTCGGAGTGAGGGAGCAGTTCTTC
j_call: TRBJ2-3; v_call: TRBV6-1; d_call: .; clone_size: few; cdr3_aa: CASSRDRSTDTQYF; cdr3_nt: TGTGCCAGCAGCCGGGACCGTAGCACAGATACGCAGTATTTT
j_call: TRBJ1-4; v_call: TRBV6-5; d_call: .; clone_size: .; cdr3_aa: CASKPGTLNEKLFF; cdr3_nt: TGTGCCAGCAAACCCGGGACACTCAATGAAAAACTGTTTTTT
j_call: TRBJ2-2; v_call: TRBV5-8; d_call: .; clone_size: many; cdr3_aa: CASSLTTVTGELFF; cdr3_nt: TGTGCCAGCAGCTTGACCACAGTCACCGGGGAGCTGTTTTTT
j_call: TRBJ2-2; v_call: TRBV7-7; d_call: .; clone_size: many; cdr3_aa: CASPNTGELFF; cdr3_nt: TGTGCTAGCCCGAACACCGGGGAGCTGTTTTTT
j_call: TRBJ1-1; v_call: TRBV20-1; d_call: .; clone_size: few; cdr3_aa: CSARRQLNTEAFF; cdr3_nt: TGCAGTGCTAGACGTCAGCTGAACACTGAAGCTTTCTTT
j_call: TRBJ2-5; v_call: TRBV3-1; d_call: TRBD2; clone_size: many; cdr3_aa: CASSRSPQTSRYYQETQYF; cdr3_nt: TGTGCCAGCAGCCGCAGTCCTCAGACTAGCCGATATTACCAAGAGACCCAGTACTTC
j_call: TRBJ2-1; v_call: TRBV30; d_call: .; clone_size: many; cdr3_aa: CVLGGRNGRYNEQFF; cdr3_nt: TGTGTGCTTGGGGGGAGAAACGGCCGGTACAATGAGCAGTTCTTC
j_call: TRBJ2-5; v_call: TRBV12-3/TRBV12-4; d_call: TRBD1; clone_size: many; cdr3_aa: CASSRTGTGLQETQYF; cdr3_nt: TGTGCCAGCAGTCGAACCGGGACAGGGCTTCAAGAGACCCAGTACTTC
j_call: TRBJ2-1; v_call: TRBV5-6; d_call: TRBD1; clone_size: few; cdr3_aa: CASSLTGQGAEQFF; cdr3_nt: TGTGCCAGCAGCTTAACGGGACAGGGTGCTGAGCAGTTCTTC
j_call: TRBJ1-2; v_call: TRBV24-1; d_call: .; clone_size: .; cdr3_aa: CATRDQGYGYTF; cdr3_nt: TGTGCCACCAGGGATCAGGGGTATGGCTACACCTTC
j_call: TRBJ2-1; v_call: TRBV27; d_call: TRBD1; clone_size: few; cdr3_aa: CASREDRGVIEQFF; cdr3_nt: TGTGCCAGCAGAGAGGACAGGGGTGTGATTGAGCAGTTCTTC
j_call: TRBJ2-2; v_call: TRBV2; d_call: .; clone_size: few; cdr3_aa: CASSGPVPATGELFF; cdr3_nt: TGTGCCAGCAGTGGGCCGGTCCCGGCAACCGGGGAGCTGTTTTTT
j_call: TRBJ2-6; v_call: TRBV7-2; d_call: .; clone_size: many; cdr3_aa: CASSTGLHSGANVLTF; cdr3_nt: TGTGCCAGCAGCACTGGACTGCACTCTGGGGCCAACGTCCTGACTTTC
j_call: TRBJ2-7; v_call: TRBV20-1; d_call: .; clone_size: many; cdr3_aa: CSAFRESGSYEQYF; cdr3_nt: TGCAGTGCTTTTAGGGAATCGGGTAGCTACGAGCAGTACTTC
j_call: TRBJ1-1; v_call: TRBV18; d_call: .; clone_size: few; cdr3_aa: CASSPGQNTEAFF; cdr3_nt: TGTGCCAGCTCACCGGGACAGAACACTGAAGCTTTCTTT
j_call: TRBJ2-2; v_call: TRBV9; d_call: .; clone_size: .; cdr3_aa: CASSVEQRRTGELFF; cdr3_nt: TGTGCCAGCAGCGTAGAACAGCGGAGGACCGGGGAGCTGTTTTTT